These T cell receptor beta chains were read from a single sample in a study of cytomegalovirus exposure and HLA in healthy donors. Some clones are missing from TCRdb's copy, which holds only in-frame ones; the method was immunoSEQ multiplex PCR. The sample shows roughly 97,000 clones, around 72% of them seen only once. The material sequenced was PBMCs. These receptors were taken from a man aged 40-49 years in good health and CMV-seronegative. The CDR3 runs from the conserved cysteine through the conserved F or W. The D gene is left open where the match is weak. A clone size is listed for some rows: how often the clone was seen (once, few, many), or a class if it is expanded.

V gene	clone size	D gene	J gene	CDR3 protein	CDR3 DNA
TRBV6-1	few	.	TRBJ1-4	CATKSNRATNEKLFF	TGTGCCACCAAATCAAACAGGGCAACTAATGAAAAACTGTTTTTT
TRBV2	.	TRBD2	TRBJ2-7	CASSDGAGGPDEQYF	TGTGCCAGCAGTGACGGCGCGGGGGGGCCGGACGAGCAGTACTTC
TRBV2	few	TRBD2	TRBJ2-5	CASLRGGSQETQYF	TGTGCCAGTTTACGGGGGGGGTCACAAGAGACCCAGTACTTC
TRBV7-3	.	.	TRBJ2-2	CASSLLGRGSGELFF	TGTGCCAGCAGCCTACTCGGACGGGGATCCGGGGAGCTGTTTTTT
TRBV7-6	.	TRBD1	TRBJ1-5	CASSLGQGINQPQHF	TGTGCCAGCAGCTTGGGACAGGGGATTAATCAGCCCCAGCATTTT
TRBV4-2	.	.	TRBJ2-3	CASSQGYGDTQYF	TGTGCCAGCAGCCAAGGGTACGGGGATACGCAGTATTTT
TRBV7-9	.	TRBD1	TRBJ2-7	CASSLARQGWGSYEQYF	TGTGCCAGCAGCTTAGCACGACAGGGGTGGGGGTCCTACGAGCAGTACTTC
TRBV9	.	.	TRBJ2-5	CASSVRIGEETQYF	TGTGCCAGCAGCGTGCGGATTGGCGAAGAGACCCAGTACTTC
TRBV28	.	TRBD2	TRBJ2-3	CASSFSGWERGTQYF	TGTGCCAGCAGTTTTTCAGGGTGGGAGCGGGGTACGCAGTATTTT
TRBV6-5	.	TRBD1	TRBJ2-3	CASSYSRTGGSDTQYF	TGTGCCAGCAGTTACTCTCGGACAGGGGGTTCGGATACGCAGTATTTT
TRBV6-5	few	.	TRBJ1-1	CASSYSSSTEAFF	TGTGCCAGCAGTTACAGCTCGAGCACTGAAGCTTTCTTT
TRBV13	.	TRBD2	TRBJ2-3	CASSSHPRTSGDTDTQYF	TGTGCCAGCAGCTCCCACCCAAGGACTAGCGGGGACACAGATACGCAGTATTTT
TRBV7-2	.	.	TRBJ1-1	CASSSFRGTEAFF	TGTGCCAGCAGTTCTTTCCGGGGCACTGAAGCTTTCTTT
TRBV6-5	.	.	TRBJ2-4	CASTPGRAKNIQYF	TGTGCCAGCACCCCGGGGAGGGCCAAAAACATTCAGTACTTC
TRBV7-9	many	TRBD2	TRBJ2-1	CASSRLAGGKEQFF	TGTGCCAGCAGCCGACTAGCGGGGGGCAAGGAGCAGTTCTTC
TRBV7-9	.	TRBD1	TRBJ1-5	CASTPNETGDPQHF	TGTGCCAGCACCCCCAACGAGACAGGGGATCCCCAGCATTTT
TRBV10-3	.	.	TRBJ1-2	CAISEGADYGYTF	TGTGCCATCAGTGAAGGGGCGGACTATGGCTACACCTTC
TRBV19	.	TRBD1	TRBJ2-5	CASSPWTGSETQYF	TGTGCCAGTAGTCCGTGGACAGGGAGCGAGACCCAGTACTTC
TRBV19	once	.	TRBJ1-1	CASSIIIGITEAFF	TGTGCCAGTAGTATAATCATCGGGATCACTGAAGCTTTCTTT
TRBV12-5	.	.	TRBJ2-5	CASAFPRSETQYF	TGTGCTAGTGCCTTCCCTAGGAGCGAGACCCAGTACTTC
TRBV5-1	.	TRBD1	TRBJ1-1	CASSSHRGRNTEAFF	TGCGCCAGCAGCTCCCACAGGGGCCGGAACACTGAAGCTTTCTTT
TRBV28	.	.	TRBJ1-5	CASHTGPVGNQPQHF	TGTGCCAGCCATACAGGGCCGGTTGGCAATCAGCCCCAGCATTTT
TRBV30	.	.	TRBJ1-2	CAWGPLTGVYGYTF	TGTGCCTGGGGCCCTTTGACAGGCGTCTATGGCTACACCTTC
TRBV6-5	.	TRBD1	TRBJ1-6	CASSYSTQGVNSPLHF	TGTGCCAGCAGTTACAGTACGCAGGGGGTAAATTCACCCCTCCACTTT
TRBV6-1	few	.	TRBJ1-5	CASSEFGYRISNQPQHF	TGTGCCAGCAGTGAATTTGGCTACAGGATTAGCAATCAGCCCCAGCATTTT
TRBV13	few	TRBD2	TRBJ2-7	CASSPGGNEQYF	TGTGCCAGCAGTCCGGGGGGAAACGAGCAGTACTTC
TRBV6-1	.	TRBD1	TRBJ1-4	CASSRDRGDGEKLFF	TGTGCCAGCAGTCGGGACAGGGGGGATGGAGAAAAACTGTTTTTT
TRBV5-8	.	.	TRBJ2-5	CASSATGLETQYF	TGTGCCAGCAGCGCAACAGGGTTGGAGACCCAGTACTTC
TRBV6-5	.	TRBD1	TRBJ1-2	CASSSRTGYSYGYTF	TGTGCCAGCAGTTCTCGGACAGGGTACAGCTATGGCTACACCTTC
TRBV6-1	.	TRBD2	TRBJ2-1	CASSPLRGGNEQFF	TGTGCCAGCAGCCCTCTTCGGGGAGGGAATGAGCAGTTCTTC
TRBV4-1	.	TRBD1	TRBJ1-2	CASSQDQVRDSYGYTF	TGCGCCAGCAGCCAAGATCAGGTGCGGGACAGCTATGGCTACACCTTC
TRBV5-6	.	TRBD2	TRBJ2-2	CASSSGLAGAGELFF	TGTGCCAGCAGTTCGGGACTAGCGGGGGCCGGGGAGCTGTTTTTT
TRBV7-3	.	TRBD1	TRBJ1-3	CASSLGGPTGVNTIYF	TGTGCCAGCAGCTTAGGGGGCCCCACAGGGGTGAACACCATATATTTT
TRBV30	.	.	TRBJ2-7	CAWRAPQVSYEQYF	TGTGCCTGGAGGGCCCCCCAGGTCTCCTACGAGCAGTACTTC
TRBV18	.	.	TRBJ1-1	CASSPDRQNTEAFF	TGTGCCAGCTCACCCGACAGGCAGAACACTGAAGCTTTCTTT
TRBV5-1	.	.	TRBJ2-4	CASSSGHGNIQYF	TGCGCCAGCAGCTCGGGACATGGAAACATTCAGTACTTC
TRBV2	.	TRBD2	TRBJ2-1	CASPATGVVASGGEQFF	TGTGCCAGCCCGGCTACTGGGGTGGTGGCTAGCGGGGGGGAGCAGTTCTTC
TRBV5-1	once	.	TRBJ1-2	CASSLNRAGYGYTF	TGCGCCAGCAGCTTGAACAGGGCGGGCTATGGCTACACCTTC
TRBV4-2	.	TRBD2	TRBJ2-5	CASSQHSSGGAETQYF	TGTGCCAGCAGCCAACACTCTAGCGGGGGGGCCGAGACCCAGTACTTC
TRBV5-6	few	TRBD2	TRBJ2-7	CASSLYGGVYEQYF	TGTGCCAGCAGCTTGTACGGGGGGGTTTACGAGCAGTACTTC
TRBV2	.	.	TRBJ1-2	CASQGGADRYGYTF	TGTGCCAGCCAAGGGGGGGCGGACCGATATGGCTACACCTTC
TRBV18	.	TRBD1	TRBJ2-7	CASSRGSGGPYEQYF	TGTGCCAGCTCACGAGGGTCAGGGGGCCCGTACGAGCAGTACTTC
TRBV28	.	.	TRBJ2-7	CASSLAGRREQYF	TGTGCCAGCAGTTTAGCGGGGAGGAGGGAGCAGTACTTC
TRBV27	.	TRBD2	TRBJ2-1	CASSPWVSGVSDEQFF	TGTGCCAGCAGCCCCTGGGTGAGCGGGGTTAGCGATGAGCAGTTCTTC
TRBV6-6	.	TRBD1	TRBJ2-7	CASSLPGQGVHEQYF	TGTGCCAGCAGTTTACCGGGACAGGGCGTCCACGAGCAGTACTTC
TRBV27	.	.	TRBJ2-7	CASSLSWSGTYEQYF	TGTGCCAGCAGTTTATCGTGGTCAGGAACCTACGAGCAGTACTTC
TRBV5-4	few	.	TRBJ2-3	CASRAGTSTDTQYF	TGTGCCAGCAGAGCTGGGACTAGCACAGATACGCAGTATTTT